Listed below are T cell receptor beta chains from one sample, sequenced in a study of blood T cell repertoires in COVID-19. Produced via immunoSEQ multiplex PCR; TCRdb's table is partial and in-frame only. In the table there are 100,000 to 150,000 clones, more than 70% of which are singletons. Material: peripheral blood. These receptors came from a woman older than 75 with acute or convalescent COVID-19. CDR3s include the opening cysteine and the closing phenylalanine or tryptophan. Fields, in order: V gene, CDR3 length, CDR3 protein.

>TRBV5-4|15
CASSLRPLDTGELFF
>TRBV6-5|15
CASSYSTAGANVLTF
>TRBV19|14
CASSISVPNTEAFF
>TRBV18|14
CASSPKEVNYGYTF
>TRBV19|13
CASSKTGNEKLFF
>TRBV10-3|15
CAIRPGGGKDTEAFF
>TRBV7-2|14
CATVAGVSTDTQYF
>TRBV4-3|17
CASSHGDRGSGANVLTF
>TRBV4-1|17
CASSQEATSGGADTQYF
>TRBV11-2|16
CASSLGGPGYNSPLHF
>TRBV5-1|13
CASSLAHREGYTF
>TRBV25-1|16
CASSELGGSGNYGYTF
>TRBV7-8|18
CASSLSPTSGRGTYEQYF
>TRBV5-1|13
CASSRASAYEQYF
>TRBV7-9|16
CASSLDNRRVGNEQFF
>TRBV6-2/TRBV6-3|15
CASSYQEVSNQPQHF
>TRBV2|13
CASSEAQRAGYTF
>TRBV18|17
CASSYHALAGNTGELFF
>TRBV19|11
CATRVRDRQFF
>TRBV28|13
CSSGGSSYNEQFF
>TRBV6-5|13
CATGGVGGNTIYF
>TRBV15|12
CATSRAGSRPTF
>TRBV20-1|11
CSAIVVTEAFF
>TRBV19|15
CASSIGGISTGELFF
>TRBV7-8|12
CASSQLNSPLHF
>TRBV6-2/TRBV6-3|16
CASSSGQGSGTYEQYF
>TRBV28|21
CATRNTDTTSGSHLPYNEQFF
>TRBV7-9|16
CASSLGGTSVTNEQFF
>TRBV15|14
CATSRTGVYEKLFF
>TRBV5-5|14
CASSFFGDYNEQFF
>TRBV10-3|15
CAISESTGLPYEQYF
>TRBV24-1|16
CATSEGGTGTLYEQYF
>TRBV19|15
CASSPRAGRATEAFF
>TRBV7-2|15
CASSLAPVRRDTQYF
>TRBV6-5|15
CASSYSRQGASPLHF
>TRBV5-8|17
CASIRRLGSGPDNEQFF
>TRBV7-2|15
CASSFGGASTDTQYF
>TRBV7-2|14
CASSLGLAANEQFF
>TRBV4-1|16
CASSHLGQARGRAQYF
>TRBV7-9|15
CASSLTAGGADGQFF
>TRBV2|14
CASRLSGIRSPLHF
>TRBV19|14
CASSTRDRGGEQYF
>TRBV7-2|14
CASSLGGATDTQYF
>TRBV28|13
CASDLAGGYEQYF
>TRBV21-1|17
CASSGGDQNTYNSPLHF
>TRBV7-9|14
CASSSQGAPGELFF
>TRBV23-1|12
CASSLSSPSQHF
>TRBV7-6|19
CASSLRSSRGISGANVLTF
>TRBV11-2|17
CASSRETGTGNYNEQFF
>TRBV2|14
CASSTRGDSGELFF
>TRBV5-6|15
CASSAGQGAYQPQHF
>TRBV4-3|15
CASSVSDIRNQPQHF
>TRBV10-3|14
CATGTGTGPPEQYF
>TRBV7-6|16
CASSWTSGGAADTQYF